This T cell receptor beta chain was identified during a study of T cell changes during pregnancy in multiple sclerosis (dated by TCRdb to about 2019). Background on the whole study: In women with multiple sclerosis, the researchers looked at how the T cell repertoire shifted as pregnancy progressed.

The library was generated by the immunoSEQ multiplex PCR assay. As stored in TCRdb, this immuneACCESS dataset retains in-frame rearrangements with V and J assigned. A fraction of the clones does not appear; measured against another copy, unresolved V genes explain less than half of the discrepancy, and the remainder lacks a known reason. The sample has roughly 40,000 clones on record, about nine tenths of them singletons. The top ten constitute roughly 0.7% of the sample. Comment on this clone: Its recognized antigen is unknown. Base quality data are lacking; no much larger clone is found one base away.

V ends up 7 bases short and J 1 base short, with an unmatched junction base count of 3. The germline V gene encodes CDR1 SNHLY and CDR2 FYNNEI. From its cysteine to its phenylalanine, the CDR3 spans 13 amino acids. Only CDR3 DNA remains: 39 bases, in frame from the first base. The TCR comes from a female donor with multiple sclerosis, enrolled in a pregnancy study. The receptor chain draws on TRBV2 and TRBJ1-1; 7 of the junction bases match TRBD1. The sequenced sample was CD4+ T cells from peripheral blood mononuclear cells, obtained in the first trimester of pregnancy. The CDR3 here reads CASKRQGNTEAFF. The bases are TGTGCCAGCAAGAGACAGGGGAACACTGAAGCTTTCTTT.